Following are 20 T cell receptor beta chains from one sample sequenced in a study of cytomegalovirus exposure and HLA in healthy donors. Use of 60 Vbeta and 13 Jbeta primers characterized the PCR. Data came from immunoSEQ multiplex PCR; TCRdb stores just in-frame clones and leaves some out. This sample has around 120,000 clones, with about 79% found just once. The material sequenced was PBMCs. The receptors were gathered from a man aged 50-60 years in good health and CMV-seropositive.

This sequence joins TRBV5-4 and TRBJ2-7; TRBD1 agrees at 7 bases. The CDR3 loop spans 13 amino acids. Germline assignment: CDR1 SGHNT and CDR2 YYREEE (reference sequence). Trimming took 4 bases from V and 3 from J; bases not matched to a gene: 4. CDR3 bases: TGTGCCAGCAGCCAGACAGGGATCTACGAGCAGTACTTC. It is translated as CASSQTGIYEQYF.

The CDR3 nucleotides read TGTGCCAGCAGTGAAGAACAGGGGGGTTTCGAGACCCAGTACTTC. Translated, it gives CASSEEQGGFETQYF. The V call is TRBV2, the J call TRBJ2-5; 8 bases agree with TRBD1. Losses at the gene ends were 1 base for V and 5 bases for J; bases not matched to a gene: 6. In germline, CDR1 is SNHLY, CDR2 FYNNEI. This CDR3 has 15 residues.

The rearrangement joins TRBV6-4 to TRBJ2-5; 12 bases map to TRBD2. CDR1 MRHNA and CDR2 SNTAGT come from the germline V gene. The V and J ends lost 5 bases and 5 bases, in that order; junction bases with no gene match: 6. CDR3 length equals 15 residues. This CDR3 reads CASSPTSGSGETQYF. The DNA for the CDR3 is TGTGCCAGCAGTCCGACTAGCGGGAGCGGGGAGACCCAGTACTTC.

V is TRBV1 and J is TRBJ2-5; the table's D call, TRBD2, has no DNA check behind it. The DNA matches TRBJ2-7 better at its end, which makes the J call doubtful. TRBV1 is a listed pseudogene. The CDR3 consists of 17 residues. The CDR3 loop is CTSSQLFLLAGAYEQYF. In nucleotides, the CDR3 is TGCACCAGCAGCCAACTCTTTCTACTAGCGGGGGCCTACGAGCAGTACTTC.

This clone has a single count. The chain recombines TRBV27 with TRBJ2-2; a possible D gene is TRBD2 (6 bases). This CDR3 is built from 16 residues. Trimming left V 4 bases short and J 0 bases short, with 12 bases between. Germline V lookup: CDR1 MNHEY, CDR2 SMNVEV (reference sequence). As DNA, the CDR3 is TGTGCCAGCAGTTGGTTTGGGACTTCGAACACCGGGGAGCTGTTTTTT. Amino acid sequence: CASSWFGTSNTGELFF.

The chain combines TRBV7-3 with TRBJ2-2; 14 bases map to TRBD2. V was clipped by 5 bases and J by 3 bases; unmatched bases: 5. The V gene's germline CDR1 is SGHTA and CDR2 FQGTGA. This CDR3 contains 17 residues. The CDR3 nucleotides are TGTGCCAGCAGCCCCGGACTAGCGGGAGGTTACACCGGGGAGCTGTTTTTT. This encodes CASSPGLAGGYTGELFF. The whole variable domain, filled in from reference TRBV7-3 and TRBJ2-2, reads GAGVSQTPSNKVTEKGKYVELRCDPISGHTALYWYRQSLGQGPEFLIYFQGTGAADDSGLPNDRFFAVRPEGSVSTLKIQRTERGDSAVYLCASSPGLAGGYTGELFFGEGSRLTVL.

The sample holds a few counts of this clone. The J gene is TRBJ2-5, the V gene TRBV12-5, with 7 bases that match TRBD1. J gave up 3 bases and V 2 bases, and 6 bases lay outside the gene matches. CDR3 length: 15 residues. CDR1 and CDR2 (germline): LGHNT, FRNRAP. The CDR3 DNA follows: TGTGCTAGTGGTTTGCTAGGGACAGTCGAAGAGACCCAGTACTTC. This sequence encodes CASGLLGTVEETQYF.

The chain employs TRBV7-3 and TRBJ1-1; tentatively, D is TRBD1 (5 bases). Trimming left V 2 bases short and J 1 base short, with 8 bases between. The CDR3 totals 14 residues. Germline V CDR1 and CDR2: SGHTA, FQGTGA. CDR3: CASSLGGSNTEAFF. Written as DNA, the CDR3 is TGTGCCAGCAGCTTAGGGGGGTCGAACACTGAAGCTTTCTTT.

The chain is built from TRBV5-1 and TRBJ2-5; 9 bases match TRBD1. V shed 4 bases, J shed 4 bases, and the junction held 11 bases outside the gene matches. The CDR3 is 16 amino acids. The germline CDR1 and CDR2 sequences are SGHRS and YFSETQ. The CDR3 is CASSGGYRGLRETQYF. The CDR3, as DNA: TGCGCCAGCAGCGGGGGGTACAGGGGGCTCCGAGAGACCCAGTACTTC. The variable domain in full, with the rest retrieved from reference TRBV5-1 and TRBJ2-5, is KAGVTQTPRYLIKTRGQQVTLSCSPISGHRSVSWYQQTPGQGLQFLFEYFSETQRNKGNFPGRFSGRQFSNSRSEMNVSTLELGDSALYLCASSGGYRGLRETQYFGPGTRLLVL.

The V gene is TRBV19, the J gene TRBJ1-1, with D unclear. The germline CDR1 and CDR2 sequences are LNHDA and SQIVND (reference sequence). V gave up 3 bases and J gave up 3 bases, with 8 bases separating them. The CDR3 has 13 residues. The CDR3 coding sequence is TGTGCCAGTAGTATTCAGCGGGACACTGAAGCTTTCTTT. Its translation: CASSIQRDTEAFF. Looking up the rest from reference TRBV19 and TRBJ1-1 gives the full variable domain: DGGITQSPKYLFRKEGQNVTLSCEQNLNHDAMYWYRQDPGQGLRLIYYSQIVNDFQKGDIAEGYSVSREKKESFPLTVTSAQKNPTAFYLCASSIQRDTEAFFGQGTRLTVV.

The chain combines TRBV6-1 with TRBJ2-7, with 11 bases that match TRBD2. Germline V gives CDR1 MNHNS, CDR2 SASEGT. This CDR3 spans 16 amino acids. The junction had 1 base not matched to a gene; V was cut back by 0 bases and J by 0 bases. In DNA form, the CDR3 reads TGTGCCAGCAGTGAAGCGGGACTAGCGGTCTCCTACGAGCAGTACTTC. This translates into CASSEAGLAVSYEQYF.

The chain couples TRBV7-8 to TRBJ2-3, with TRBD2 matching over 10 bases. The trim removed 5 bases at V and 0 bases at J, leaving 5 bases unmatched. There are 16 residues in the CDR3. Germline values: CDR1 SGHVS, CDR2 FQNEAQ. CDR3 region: CASSTGLAASTDTQYF. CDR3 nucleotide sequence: TGTGCCAGCAGCACCGGACTAGCGGCTAGCACAGATACGCAGTATTTT.

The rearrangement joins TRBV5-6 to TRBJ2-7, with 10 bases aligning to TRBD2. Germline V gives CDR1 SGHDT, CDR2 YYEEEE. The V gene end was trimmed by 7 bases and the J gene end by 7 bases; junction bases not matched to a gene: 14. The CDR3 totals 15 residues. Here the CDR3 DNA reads TGTGCCAGCTCCCCCCTGGTGCTAGCGGGGGTTGAGCAGTACTTC. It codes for CASSPLVLAGVEQYF. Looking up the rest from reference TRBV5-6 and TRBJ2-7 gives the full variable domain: DAGVTQSPTHLIKTRGQQVTLRCSPKSGHDTVSWYQQALGQGPQFIFQYYEEEERQRGNFPDRFSGHQFPNYSSELNVNALLLGDSALYLCASSPLVLAGVEQYFGPGTRLTVT.

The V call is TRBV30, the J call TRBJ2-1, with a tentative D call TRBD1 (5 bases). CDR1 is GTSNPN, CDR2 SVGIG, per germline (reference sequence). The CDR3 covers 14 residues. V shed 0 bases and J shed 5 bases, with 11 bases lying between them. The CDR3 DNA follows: TGTGCCTGGAGTGTGGCAGGGTCCCACAATGAGCAGTTCTTC. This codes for CAWSVAGSHNEQFF. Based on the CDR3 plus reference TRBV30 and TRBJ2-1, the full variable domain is SQTIHQWPATLVQPVGSPLSLECTVEGTSNPNLYWYRQAAGRGLQLLFYSVGIGQISSEVPQNLSASRPQDRQFILSSKKLLLSDSGFYLCAWSVAGSHNEQFFGPGTRLTVL.

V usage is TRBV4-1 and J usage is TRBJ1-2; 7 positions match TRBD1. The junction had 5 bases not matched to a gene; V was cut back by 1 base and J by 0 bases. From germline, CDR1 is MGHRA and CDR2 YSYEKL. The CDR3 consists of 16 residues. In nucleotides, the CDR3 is TGCGCCAGCAGCCAAGCCGGGACAGATGCTAACTATGGCTACACCTTC. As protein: CASSQAGTDANYGYTF.

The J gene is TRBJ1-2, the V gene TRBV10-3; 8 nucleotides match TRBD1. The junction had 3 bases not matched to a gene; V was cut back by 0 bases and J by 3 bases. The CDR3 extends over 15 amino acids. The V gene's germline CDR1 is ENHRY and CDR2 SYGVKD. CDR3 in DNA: TGTGCCATCAGTGAGTCACAGGGGGTTTACTATGGCTACACCTTC. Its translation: CAISESQGVYYGYTF.

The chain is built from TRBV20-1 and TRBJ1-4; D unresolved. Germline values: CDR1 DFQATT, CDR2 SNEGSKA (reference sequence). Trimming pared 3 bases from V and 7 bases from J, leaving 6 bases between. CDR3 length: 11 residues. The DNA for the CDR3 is TGCAGTGCTAGTGGGCCTGAAAAACTGTTTTTT. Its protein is CSASGPEKLFF.

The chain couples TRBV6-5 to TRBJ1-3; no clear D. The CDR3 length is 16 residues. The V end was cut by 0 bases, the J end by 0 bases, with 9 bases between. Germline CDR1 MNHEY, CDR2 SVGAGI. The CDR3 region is CASSYSYQASGNTIYF. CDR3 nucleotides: TGTGCCAGCAGTTACTCGTACCAGGCCTCTGGAAACACCATATATTTT.

As DNA, the CDR3 is TGTGCCAGCAGTACGACAGGGGTCACTGAAGCTTTCTTT. Translation gives CASSTTGVTEAFF. The V call is TRBV6-1, the J call TRBJ1-1, with TRBD1 identical over 8 bases. V trimming: 5 bases; J trimming: 4 bases; junction bases outside the gene matches: 3. CDR1 is MNHNS and CDR2 is SASEGT in the germline V gene. This CDR3 spans 13 amino acids.

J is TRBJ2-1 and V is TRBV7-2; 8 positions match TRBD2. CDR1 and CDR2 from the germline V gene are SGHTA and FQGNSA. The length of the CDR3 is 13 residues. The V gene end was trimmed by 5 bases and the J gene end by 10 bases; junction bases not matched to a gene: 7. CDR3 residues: CASSRERGWEQFF. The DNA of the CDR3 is TGTGCCAGCAGCAGAGAGCGGGGGTGGGAGCAGTTCTTC.